Sequencing of this TCR beta chain was carried out in a study of T-cell memory formation after mild COVID-19. Study outcomes and limitations: Contracting CD4+ clones sat mainly in CM and EM; CD8+ in EMRA.

A 5'RACE reaction primed in the constant segment made cDNA libraries of TCR alpha and TCR beta, and these carried sample barcodes and UMIs. TCRdb used MiXCR to reprocess the 5' RACE reads, holding one entry per CDR3 protein. The sample yields 75,000 to 95,000 distinct CDR3 sequences, around 15% seen once. The CDR3 loop spans 13 amino acids. V shed 3 bases and J shed 3 bases, with 11 bases lying between them. Germline V gives CDR1 DFQATT, CDR2 SNEGSKA (reference sequence). A note on this clonotype: What it binds is unknown.

The chain employs TRBV20-1 and TRBJ2-5; D possibly corresponds to TRBD1 (6 bases). This TCR was recovered from a man aged 18-30 years who had mild COVID-19 (a few samples of this study predate the infection). Cell type and time point are not known. The sample comprised PBMCs or a T cell subset sorted from them (not recorded which). CDR3 coding DNA: TGCAGTGCTAGCCCGGACAGTGAAGAGACCCAGTACTTC. Translating gives CSASPDSEETQYF.